This is a list of T cell receptor beta chains from one sample in a study of T cell responses to AZD1222 COVID-19 vaccine. Assay used: immunoSEQ multiplex PCR; TCRdb lists only in-frame clones, some missing. The sample lists nearly 110,000 clones, roughly nine tenths occurring once. The sample here was peripheral blood, taken on day 0 of AZD1222 vaccination. These receptors were obtained from an adult in good health. CDR3s include the opening cysteine and the closing phenylalanine or tryptophan. The order of the fields is J gene, D gene, clone size, V gene, CDR3 protein, CDR3 DNA. A D gene is named only where the DNA matches it firmly. A row's size may be missing; if present it is once, few, many or a size class.

TRBJ2-7 | TRBD1 | NA | TRBV5-4 | CASSVRTGSSYEQYF | TGTGCCAGCAGCGTGAGGACAGGGAGTTCCTACGAGCAGTACTTC
TRBJ1-1 | TRBD1 | NA | TRBV24-1 | CATSDEQGTEAFF | TGTGCCACCAGTGATGAACAGGGGACTGAAGCTTTCTTT
TRBJ2-7 | TRBD2 | few | TRBV4-1 | CASSQDRLAGGREQYF | TGCGCCAGCAGCCAAGATCGGCTAGCGGGAGGAAGGGAGCAGTACTTC
TRBJ1-1 | NA | NA | TRBV3-1/TRBV3-2 | CASSQPRQENTEAFF | TGTGCCAGCAGCCAACCGAGACAGGAGAACACTGAAGCTTTCTTT
TRBJ2-7 | TRBD1 | NA | TRBV7-8 | CASSSYPGQGTYEQYF | TGTGCCAGCAGCTCTTACCCCGGACAGGGGACCTACGAGCAGTACTTC
TRBJ2-2 | TRBD2 | NA | TRBV2 | CASSEGLTGGTGELFF | TGTGCCAGCAGTGAGGGGTTGACGGGAGGTACCGGGGAGCTGTTTTTT
TRBJ1-5 | NA | NA | TRBV2 | CASNNGGWGNQPQHF | TGTGCCAGCAACAACGGTGGTTGGGGCAATCAGCCCCAGCATTTT
TRBJ2-5 | TRBD2 | NA | TRBV10-3 | CAISAQRLAGETQYF | TGTGCCATCAGTGCCCAAAGACTAGCGGGGGAGACCCAGTACTTC
TRBJ2-2 | TRBD1 | NA | TRBV9 | CASSVETGTTGELFF | TGTGCCAGCAGCGTCGAGACAGGGACCACCGGGGAGCTGTTTTTT
TRBJ1-5 | NA | NA | TRBV10-3 | CAISRTVNQPQHF | TGTGCCATCAGCAGGACAGTTAATCAGCCCCAGCATTTT
TRBJ1-1 | TRBD1 | NA | TRBV18 | CASSPPGQGLYTEAFF | TGTGCCAGCTCACCACCGGGACAGGGGTTATACACTGAAGCTTTCTTT
TRBJ2-1 | TRBD2 | NA | TRBV4-3 | CASSQSGSSYNEQFF | TGCGCCAGCAGCCAGAGCGGGAGCTCCTACAATGAGCAGTTCTTC
TRBJ1-6 | TRBD1 | NA | TRBV6-2/TRBV6-3 | CASSYTRDSRSPLHF | TGTGCCAGCAGTTACACCCGGGACAGTCGATCACCCCTCCACTTT
TRBJ2-7 | TRBD2 | NA | TRBV24-1 | CATSDILAGGTYEQYF | TGTGCCACCAGCGACATACTAGCGGGAGGAACCTACGAGCAGTACTTC
TRBJ1-1 | NA | NA | TRBV30 | CAWSAGLSTEAFF | TGTGCCTGGAGTGCGGGGTTAAGCACTGAAGCTTTCTTT
TRBJ2-7 | TRBD2 | once | TRBV13 | CASSFAGRLAVSYEQYF | TGTGCCAGCAGCTTCGCAGGTCGACTAGCGGTCTCCTACGAGCAGTACTTC
TRBJ2-1 | NA | NA | TRBV10-1 | CANQQGKGDDNEQFF | TGCGCTAATCAACAGGGTAAGGGGGACGACAATGAGCAGTTCTTC
TRBJ2-3 | NA | NA | TRBV13 | CASSQGRGSRSSTDTQYF | TGTGCCAGCAGCCAAGGTCGTGGTAGCCGGTCTAGCACAGATACGCAGTATTTT
TRBJ2-7 | TRBD2 | NA | TRBV19 | CASSSSGRPSYEQYF | TGTGCCAGTAGTTCCAGCGGGAGACCCTCCTACGAGCAGTACTTC
TRBJ1-1 | NA | NA | TRBV18 | CASSPPAGNTEAFF | TGTGCCAGCTCACCACCGGCGGGGAACACTGAAGCTTTCTTT
TRBJ2-1 | NA | NA | TRBV10-3 | CAISESTGFPGGQFF | TGTGCCATCAGTGAGTCGACCGGGTTCCCCGGGGGGCAGTTCTTC
TRBJ2-1 | NA | NA | TRBV13 | CASSLVYEQFF | TGTGCCAGCAGCTTAGTATATGAGCAGTTCTTC
TRBJ1-3 | NA | medium-sized | TRBV19 | CASSSSPGNTIYF | TGTGCCAGTAGTTCAAGTCCCGGAAACACCATATATTTT
TRBJ1-4 | NA | NA | TRBV27 | CASSPLPDQGEKLFF | TGTGCCAGCAGTCCCTTGCCGGACCAGGGTGAAAAACTGTTTTTT
TRBJ2-5 | NA | NA | TRBV7-7 | CASSSRGQETQYF | TGTGCCAGCAGCTCCCGCGGCCAAGAGACCCAGTACTTC
TRBJ1-4 | NA | NA | TRBV12-3/TRBV12-4 | CATQLATNEKLFF | TGTGCCACCCAGCTTGCAACTAATGAAAAACTGTTTTTT
TRBJ2-7 | NA | NA | TRBV10-2 | CASSEYEGGEQYF | TGCGCCAGCAGTGAGTACGAGGGTGGCGAGCAGTACTTC
TRBJ1-4 | NA | NA | TRBV6-2/TRBV6-3 | CASSYRQSNEKLFF | TGTGCCAGCAGTTACCGCCAGTCTAATGAAAAACTGTTTTTT
TRBJ1-5 | NA | once | TRBV27 | CASSFANQPQHF | TGTGCCAGCAGTTTCGCCAATCAGCCCCAGCATTTT
TRBJ2-7 | NA | NA | TRBV18 | CASSFLDEQYF | TGTGCCAGCTCATTTCTTGACGAGCAGTACTTC
TRBJ1-1 | TRBD1 | once | TRBV19 | CATRTGRLGTEAFF | TGTGCCACTAGGACAGGGAGGCTGGGCACTGAAGCTTTCTTT
TRBJ1-1 | NA | NA | TRBV9 | CASSVGISGPEAFF | TGTGCCAGCAGCGTAGGAATAAGTGGACCTGAAGCTTTCTTT
TRBJ1-3 | NA | NA | TRBV7-8 | CASSFGTSEGNTIYF | TGTGCCAGCAGCTTCGGGACAAGTGAAGGAAACACCATATATTTT
TRBJ2-1 | NA | NA | TRBV7-3 | CASSTDGVGEQFF | TGTGCCAGCAGCACTGACGGGGTGGGTGAGCAGTTCTTC
TRBJ2-7 | NA | NA | TRBV28 | CASSLRGNYEQYF | TGTGCCAGCAGTTTAAGGGGAAACTACGAGCAGTACTTC
TRBJ2-7 | TRBD1 | NA | TRBV3-1/TRBV3-2 | CASSRPGQGAYEQYF | TGTGCCAGCAGCCGCCCGGGACAGGGGGCCTACGAGCAGTACTTC
TRBJ2-5 | TRBD2 | NA | TRBV9 | CASSNGLAGSASQETQYF | TGTGCCAGCAGTAATGGACTAGCGGGGTCGGCCAGTCAAGAGACCCAGTACTTC
TRBJ2-5 | TRBD2 | NA | TRBV19 | CASSPGTRRQETQYF | TGTGCCAGTAGTCCCGGGACTAGGCGCCAAGAGACCCAGTACTTC
TRBJ2-1 | TRBD1 | NA | TRBV14 | CASSQIRSGTGDHNEQFF | TGTGCCAGCAGCCAAATAAGATCCGGGACAGGGGATCACAATGAGCAGTTCTTC
TRBJ2-7 | NA | NA | TRBV6-2/TRBV6-3 | CASSYSDRNYEQYF | TGTGCCAGCAGTTACTCCGACCGTAACTACGAGCAGTACTTC
TRBJ2-2 | TRBD1 | NA | TRBV18 | CASSPDRGFTGELFF | TGTGCCAGCTCACCGGACAGGGGATTCACCGGGGAGCTGTTTTTT
TRBJ1-6 | NA | NA | TRBV28 | CASREPNSPLHF | TGTGCCAGCAGGGAACCTAATTCACCCCTCCACTTT
TRBJ1-5 | NA | NA | TRBV6-6 | CASTRFSNQPQHF | TGTGCCAGCACTCGGTTTAGCAATCAGCCCCAGCATTTT
TRBJ2-7 | NA | NA | TRBV28 | CASSSTSGGARYEQYF | TGTGCCAGCAGTTCAACCAGCGGAGGGGCCCGCTACGAGCAGTACTTC
TRBJ1-1 | TRBD1 | NA | TRBV19 | CASSLGQGSTEAFF | TGTGCCAGTAGTCTGGGACAGGGGAGCACTGAAGCTTTCTTT
TRBJ2-3 | NA | NA | TRBV28 | CASSLPTGIDTQYF | TGTGCCAGCAGTTTACCCACAGGTATAGATACGCAGTATTTT
TRBJ1-1 | TRBD1 | NA | TRBV7-9 | CASSLITGAEAFF | TGTGCCAGCAGCTTGATTACAGGGGCCGAAGCTTTCTTT
TRBJ1-2 | NA | NA | TRBV2 | CASKRDAPNYGYTF | TGTGCCAGCAAACGGGACGCTCCTAACTATGGCTACACCTTC
TRBJ1-5 | TRBD1 | NA | TRBV6-5 | CASSYEEGGSQPQHF | TGTGCCAGCAGTTATGAGGAAGGGGGCAGTCAGCCCCAGCATTTT
TRBJ1-1 | NA | NA | TRBV11-2 | CASSLPGGDTEAFF | TGTGCCAGCAGCTTACCTGGAGGGGACACTGAAGCTTTCTTT
TRBJ2-7 | NA | once | TRBV19 | CASSATQGWSRLYEQYF | TGTGCCAGTAGTGCTACACAGGGATGGAGTCGCCTCTACGAGCAGTACTTC
TRBJ1-2 | TRBD1 | NA | TRBV30 | CACPPGQGAVWYGYTF | TGTGCCTGCCCACCGGGACAGGGGGCGGTTTGGTATGGCTACACCTTC
TRBJ2-1 | NA | NA | TRBV20-1 | CSASTPRGNEQFF | TGCAGTGCTAGTACTCCGCGAGGCAATGAGCAGTTCTTC